A selection of T cell receptor beta chains follows, all from one sample in a study of blood T cell repertoires in COVID-19. Generated by immunoSEQ multiplex PCR, the TCRdb table keeps only in-frame clones and is missing some. Of roughly 170,000 clones listed, 74% are singletons. Input material: peripheral blood. The receptors derive from a woman of 80 years or more with acute or convalescent COVID-19. The CDR3 runs from the conserved cysteine through the conserved F or W. The D gene is left open where the match is weak. Size values are once, few and many counts, or a class for expanded clones, and some rows have none.

-	TRBV13	TRBD1	TRBJ1-1	TGTGCCAGCAGCCCCTCCAGTGGGGACAGGGGCACTGAAGCTTTCTTT	CASSPSSGDRGTEAFF
-	TRBV11-2	-	TRBJ1-2	TGTGCCAGCAGCCTGGAAACGCGGGGCGGGGGCTACACCTTC	CASSLETRGGGYTF
few	TRBV5-6	-	TRBJ2-7	TGTGCCAGCAGCTTCCTATCGGTCTACGAGCAGTACTTC	CASSFLSVYEQYF
-	TRBV7-2	-	TRBJ2-7	TGTGCCAGCAGCCCCGGACAGTCAGCCACCTACGAGCAGTACTTC	CASSPGQSATYEQYF
few	TRBV19	-	TRBJ1-4	TGTGCCAGTAGTCTAACCCCTTCAACTAATGAAAAACTGTTTTTT	CASSLTPSTNEKLFF
-	TRBV12-3/TRBV12-4	-	TRBJ1-1	TGTGCCAGCAGCACAGGGCCGAACACTGAAGCTTTCTTT	CASSTGPNTEAFF
-	TRBV6-6	-	TRBJ2-1	TGTGCCAGCAACCCTAGTGTGGTCAATGAGCAGTTCTTC	CASNPSVVNEQFF
-	TRBV4-1	TRBD2	TRBJ2-1	TGCGCCAGCAGCCCCGGACGGCTAGCCGGGGGGTGGGATCTTGAGCAGTTCTTC	CASSPGRLAGGWDLEQFF
-	TRBV9	-	TRBJ2-2	TGTGCCAGCAGCGGCAGGGGTATACCGAACACCGGGGAGCTGTTTTTT	CASSGRGIPNTGELFF
-	TRBV5-1	-	TRBJ2-7	TGCGCCAGCAGCCTGACAGGGAGGTACTCCTACGAGCAGTACTTC	CASSLTGRYSYEQYF
-	TRBV29-1	TRBD2	TRBJ2-5	TGCAGCGTAGCCGGGACTACCCAAGAGACCCAGTACTTC	CSVAGTTQETQYF
once	TRBV19	-	TRBJ2-2	TGTGCCAGTAGTATCGGTAGCGGGAACACCGGGGAGCTGTTTTTT	CASSIGSGNTGELFF
-	TRBV6-5	-	TRBJ2-3	TGTGCCAGCAGTCCCCGAGAGGGAAGTAGGGAGTATTTT	CASSPREGSREYF
-	TRBV10-3	TRBD1	TRBJ2-7	TGTGCCATCAGTGAGTTGGCGGGACAGGGGGCTCGAGAGCAGTACTTC	CAISELAGQGAREQYF
-	TRBV20-1	-	TRBJ2-1	TGCAGTGCTAGTTCGGGAAGGTTCGGGGCCTACAATGAGCAGTTCTTC	CSASSGRFGAYNEQFF
-	TRBV18	TRBD1	TRBJ2-1	TGTGCCAGCTCACCACCGGGACAGGGGACCTACAATGAGCAGTTCTTC	CASSPPGQGTYNEQFF
-	TRBV11-2	TRBD2	TRBJ2-1	TGTGCCAGCAGCCCAGTGGGGACTAGCGGATCAGAGCAGTTCTTC	CASSPVGTSGSEQFF
once	TRBV27	TRBD1	TRBJ1-5	TGTGCCACCAGGGGGCAAGGGGCTGGCAATCAGCCCCAGCATTTT	CATRGQGAGNQPQHF
-	TRBV30	TRBD1	TRBJ2-7	TGTGCCGGGAGACAGGGGTTACAGGTCGGGGAGCAGTACTTC	CAGRQGLQVGEQYF